This T cell receptor (beta chain) is drawn from a study of T cells expressing NK-cell markers. As for the study in general: In sorted CD3+CD56+NKG2C+, CD3+CD56+NKG2C- and CD3+CD56-NKG2C+ T cells, TCR beta repertoires were obtained.

The CDR3 sequence is 14 residues long. Germline V gene sequence: CDR1 SGHRS, CDR2 YFSETQ. About this clonotype: Its cognate antigen is unknown.

Generation of TCR beta cDNA was performed by 5'RACE template switching incorporating UMIs. TCRdb re-called the 5' RACE reads and gives one entry per CDR3 protein, without DNA. The sample table sets out approximately 550,000 distinct CDR3 sequences. Study-wide points: In a group of several donors, dominant NKG2C+ clonotypes represented about 1.0-7.5% of CD8+ T cells.

This TCR came from a man aged 18 to 29 in good health. The chain carries TRBV5-1 and TRBJ2-2. The sample taken for sequencing was blood T cells: a sorted CD56 or NKG2C T cell subset, CD4+ or CD8+ T cells, or bulk PBMC T cells (not recorded which). This chain's CDR3 is CASSPQQNTGELFF. Complete variable domain (other parts from reference TRBV5-1 and TRBJ2-2): KAGVTQTPRYLIKTRGQQVTLSCSPISGHRSVSWYQQTPGQGLQFLFEYFSETQRNKGNFPGRFSGRQFSNSRSEMNVSTLELGDSALYLCASSPQQNTGELFFGEGSRLTVL.